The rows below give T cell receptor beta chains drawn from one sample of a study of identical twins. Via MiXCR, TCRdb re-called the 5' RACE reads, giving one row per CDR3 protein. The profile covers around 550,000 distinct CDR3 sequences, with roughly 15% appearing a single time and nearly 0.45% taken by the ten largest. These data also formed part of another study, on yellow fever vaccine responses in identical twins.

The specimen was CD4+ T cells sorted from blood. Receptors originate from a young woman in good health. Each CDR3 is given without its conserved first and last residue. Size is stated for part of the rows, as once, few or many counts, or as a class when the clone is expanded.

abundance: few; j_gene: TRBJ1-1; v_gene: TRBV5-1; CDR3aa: ASSFAQGGGTEAF
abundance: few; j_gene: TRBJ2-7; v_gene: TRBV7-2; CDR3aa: ASSLSVGRTSYEQY
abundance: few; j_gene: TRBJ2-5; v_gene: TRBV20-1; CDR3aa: SANDGQGKTQY
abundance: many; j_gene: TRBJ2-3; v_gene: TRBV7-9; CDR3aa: ASRSRGQAWADTQY
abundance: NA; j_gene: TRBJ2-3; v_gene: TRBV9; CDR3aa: ASSVGGQAFTDTQY
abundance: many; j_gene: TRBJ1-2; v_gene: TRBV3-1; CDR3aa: ASSQGTANYGYT
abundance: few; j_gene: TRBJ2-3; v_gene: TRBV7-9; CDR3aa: ASSDRDRGRDTQY
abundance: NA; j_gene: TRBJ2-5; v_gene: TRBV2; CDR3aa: ASISQGGYQETQY
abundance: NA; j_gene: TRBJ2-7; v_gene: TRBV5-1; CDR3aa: ASSLAGGRSYEQY
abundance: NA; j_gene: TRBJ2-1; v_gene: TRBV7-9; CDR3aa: ASSLVGLAGEQF
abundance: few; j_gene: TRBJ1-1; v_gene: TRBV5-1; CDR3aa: ASSSPGQGYTEAF
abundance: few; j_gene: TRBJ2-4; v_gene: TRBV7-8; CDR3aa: ASSLVLENIQY
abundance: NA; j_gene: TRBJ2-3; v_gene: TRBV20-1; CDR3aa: SARRSGRDSGTDTQY
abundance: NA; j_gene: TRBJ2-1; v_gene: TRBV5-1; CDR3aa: ASSLEGGTSVNEQF
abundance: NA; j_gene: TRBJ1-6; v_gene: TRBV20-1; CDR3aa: SAPPIQGTNSPLH
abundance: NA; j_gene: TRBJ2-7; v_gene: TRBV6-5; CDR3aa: ASSYRGLYEQY
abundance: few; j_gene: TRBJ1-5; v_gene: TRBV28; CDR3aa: ASSFPPGTGHSNQPQH
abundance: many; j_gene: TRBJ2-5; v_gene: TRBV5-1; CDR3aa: ASSRSSQETQY
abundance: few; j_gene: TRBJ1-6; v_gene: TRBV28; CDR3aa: ASSPTGSTGAHNSPLH
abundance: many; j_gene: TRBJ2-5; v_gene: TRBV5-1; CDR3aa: ASSWGTSGRETQY
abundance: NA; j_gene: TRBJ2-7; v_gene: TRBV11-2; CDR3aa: ASTSLAGEQY
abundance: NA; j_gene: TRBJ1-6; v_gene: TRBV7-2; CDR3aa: ASSVGLEGLPLH
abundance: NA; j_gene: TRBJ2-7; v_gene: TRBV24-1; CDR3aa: ATSSQGAYEQY
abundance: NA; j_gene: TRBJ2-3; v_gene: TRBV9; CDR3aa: ASSPVQRGHTDTQY
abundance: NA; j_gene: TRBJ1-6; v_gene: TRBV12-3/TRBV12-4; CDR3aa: ASSLRGLYNSPLH
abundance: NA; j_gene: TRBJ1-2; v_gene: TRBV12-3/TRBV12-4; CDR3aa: ASSLGGGFFYGYT
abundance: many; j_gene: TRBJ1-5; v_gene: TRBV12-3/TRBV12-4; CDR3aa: ASAWGQGASNQPQH
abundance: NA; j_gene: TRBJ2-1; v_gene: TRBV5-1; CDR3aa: ASSPRLAGEVGNEQF
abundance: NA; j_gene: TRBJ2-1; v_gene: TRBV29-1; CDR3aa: SVMQGGDNEQF
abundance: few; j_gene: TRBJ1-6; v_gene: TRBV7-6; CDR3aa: ASSLTSGGSSYNSPLH
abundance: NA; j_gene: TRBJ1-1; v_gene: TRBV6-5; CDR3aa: ASSYSIAFPNTEAF
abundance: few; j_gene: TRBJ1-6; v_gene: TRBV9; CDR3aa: ASSVGPKSSYNSPLH
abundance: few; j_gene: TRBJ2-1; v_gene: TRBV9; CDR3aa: ASSVDGWNEQF
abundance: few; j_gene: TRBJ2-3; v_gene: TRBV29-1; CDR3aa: SVPRTGTHTQY
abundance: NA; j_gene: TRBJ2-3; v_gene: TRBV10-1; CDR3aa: ASSATGQGGPDTQY
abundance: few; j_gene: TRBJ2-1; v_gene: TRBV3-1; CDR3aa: ASSQSRDRGDIYNEQF
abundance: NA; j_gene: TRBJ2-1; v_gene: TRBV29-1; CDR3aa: SVGQTSGSGNEQF
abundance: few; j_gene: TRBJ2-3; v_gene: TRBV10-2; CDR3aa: ASRTEQTSTDTQY
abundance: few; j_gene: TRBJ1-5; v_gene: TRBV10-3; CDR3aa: AIRGQSNQPQH